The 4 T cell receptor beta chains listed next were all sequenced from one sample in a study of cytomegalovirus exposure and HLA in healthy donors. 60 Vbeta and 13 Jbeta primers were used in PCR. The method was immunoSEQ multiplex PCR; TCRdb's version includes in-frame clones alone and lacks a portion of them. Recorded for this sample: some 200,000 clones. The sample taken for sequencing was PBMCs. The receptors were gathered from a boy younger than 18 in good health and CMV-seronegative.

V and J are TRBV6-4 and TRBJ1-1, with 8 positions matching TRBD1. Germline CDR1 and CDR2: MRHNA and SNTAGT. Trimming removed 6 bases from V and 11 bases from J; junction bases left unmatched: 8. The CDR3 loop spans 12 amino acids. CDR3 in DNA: TGTGCCAGCAGAGCCGACAGGGGAAGGGCTTTCTTT. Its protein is CASRADRGRAFF.

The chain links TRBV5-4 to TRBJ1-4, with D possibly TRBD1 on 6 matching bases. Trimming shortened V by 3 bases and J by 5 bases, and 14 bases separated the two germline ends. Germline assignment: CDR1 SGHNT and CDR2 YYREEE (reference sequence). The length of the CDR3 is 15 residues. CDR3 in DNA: TGTGCCAGCAGCTCAGGAGGACAGAGAAATGAAAAACTGTTTTTT. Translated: CASSSGGQRNEKLFF.

CDR3 in amino acids: CASSFYTEDEKLFF. Here the CDR3 DNA reads TGTGCCAGCAGCTTCTACACGGAGGATGAAAAACTGTTTTTT. The chain couples TRBV7-9 to TRBJ1-4; D is ambiguous. The V gene's germline CDR1 is SEHNR and CDR2 FQNEAQ (reference sequence). This CDR3 region has 14 residues. V lost 3 bases, J lost 6 bases, and 11 bases lay in between.

The CDR3 DNA sequence: TGCGCCAGCAGCCGACTCCCCGGGGAGACCCAGTACTTC. It is translated as CASSRLPGETQYF. V is TRBV4-1 and J is TRBJ2-5; no definite D call. Trimming stripped 4 bases from V and 5 bases from J, with 11 bases between. Germline V lookup: CDR1 MGHRA, CDR2 YSYEKL. The CDR3 has 13 amino acids.